What follows describes a single T cell receptor beta chain. The sample belongs to a study of human T cells and chemical hapten exposure. Specified time point: pre-sensitization, week 0. Treatment given: therapeutic diphenylcyclopropenone sensitization with weekly scalp DPC. TCRdb reprocessed the RACE reads via MiXCR and lists one record per CDR3 protein. The data contain more than 300,000 distinct CDR3 sequences, 5.1% of them seen just once; the ten biggest clones take up approximately 2.4%. This clonotype originated in a woman aged 45-65 years with alopecia areata. Some clones in this sample may be carry-over from other donors' samples. The sample in question was whole blood, obtained in connection with sensitization to the hapten diphenylcyclopropenone (DPC).

The CDR3 DNA is TGTGCCAGTCTCAGGGAGGGTCTGAACTCTGGAAACACCATATATTTT. As protein: CASLREGLNSGNTIYF. The rearrangement uses TRBV12-3 or TRBV12-4 and TRBJ1-3, with D perhaps TRBD1 (5 bases). This CDR3 spans 16 amino acids. V was cut by 9 bases and J by 0 bases, with 18 bases left in between.